A selection of T cell receptor beta chains follows, all from one sample in a study of blood T cell repertoires in COVID-19. TCRdb keeps only in-frame clones here, not all; method: immunoSEQ multiplex PCR. The sample includes around 100,000 clones, around 84% seen only once; the top ten take just under 2%. The sequencing sample was made of peripheral blood. The receptors stem from a man aged 65 to 79 with active or convalescent COVID-19. The CDR3 runs from the conserved cysteine through the conserved F or W. The order of the fields is CDR3 length, V gene, clone size, D gene, J gene, CDR3 DNA, CDR3 protein. D genes are given only for firm matches. Clone size, where shown, is once, few, many, or a class for clones that have expanded.

15	TRBV15	.	.	TRBJ2-5	TGTGCCACCAGCAGAGGGGGTGCAGGGGTAGAGACCCAGTACTTC	CATSRGGAGVETQYF
14	TRBV28	.	TRBD1	TRBJ1-5	TGTGCCAGCAGTTTCGGACAGGTGGGTCAGCCCCAGCATTTT	CASSFGQVGQPQHF
11	TRBV5-4	.	.	TRBJ2-5	TGTGCCAGCAGCTCCGGGGGGACCCAGTACTTC	CASSSGGTQYF
10	TRBV24-1	.	.	TRBJ1-1	TGTGCCACCAGCGCCAGAGGTGCTTTCTTT	CATSARGAFF
12	TRBV12-5	.	.	TRBJ1-1	TGTGCTAGTGGTTTGGAGGGACTACGGGCTTTCTTT	CASGLEGLRAFF
13	TRBV19	.	.	TRBJ1-2	TGTGCCAGTAGGATAGCTCCCAACTATGGCTACACCTTC	CASRIAPNYGYTF
12	TRBV29-1	.	.	TRBJ1-1	TGCAGCGTTGATCAGGGAGGCACTGAAGCTTTCTTT	CSVDQGGTEAFF
14	TRBV2	.	.	TRBJ2-1	TGTGCCAGCAGGCAGGTTGATAATCGGAATGAGCAGTTCTTC	CASRQVDNRNEQFF
18	TRBV28	.	.	TRBJ1-4	TGTGCCAGCAGTTTGCCCTTTATATGGCAGGGTCGGGATGAAAAACTGTTTTTT	CASSLPFIWQGRDEKLFF
14	TRBV2	.	TRBD1	TRBJ1-2	TGTGCCAGCGTAGACAGGGGGCGCATCTATGGCTACACCTTC	CASVDRGRIYGYTF
20	TRBV15	.	TRBD1	TRBJ2-6	TGTGCCACCAGCAGAGGGCTGGGGGGACAGGGGCTCACTGGGGCCAACGTCCTGACTTTC	CATSRGLGGQGLTGANVLTF
14	TRBV10-3	.	.	TRBJ1-1	TGTGCCTCAGGGGTTGGGGGGGCGGCCACTGAAGCTTTCTTT	CASGVGGAATEAFF
15	TRBV7-2	.	.	TRBJ1-4	TGTGCCAGCAGCCCCGGCGGCAGGGGTAATGAAAAACTGTTTTTT	CASSPGGRGNEKLFF
15	TRBV18	.	TRBD2	TRBJ2-7	TGTGCCAGCTCACCTCGGTTGGGAGGGTCCTACGAGCAGTACTTC	CASSPRLGGSYEQYF
14	TRBV7-9	few	TRBD1	TRBJ2-2	TGTGCCAGCAGCCAACAGGGGTCAGCTCCGGAGCTGTTTTTT	CASSQQGSAPELFF
14	TRBV11-3	.	TRBD2	TRBJ2-1	TGTGCCAGCAGCTTACAAGGGGAGGGCAATGAGCAGTTCTTC	CASSLQGEGNEQFF
16	TRBV5-1	.	TRBD1	TRBJ2-2	TGCGCCAGCAGCTTGCAAACAGGGGCGAGCACCGGGGAGCTGTTTTTT	CASSLQTGASTGELFF
16	TRBV11-2	.	TRBD1	TRBJ1-4	TGTGCCAGCAGCTTAGGGACAGGGTATTCAAGGGAAAAACTGTTTTTT	CASSLGTGYSREKLFF
14	TRBV11-2	.	TRBD1	TRBJ2-7	TGTGCCAGCAGCAGGGACAGGCGGCTATACGAGCAGTACTTC	CASSRDRRLYEQYF
13	TRBV5-4	.	TRBD1	TRBJ2-4	TGTGCCAGCAGGACAGGGCAGTCAAACATTCAGTACTTC	CASRTGQSNIQYF
14	TRBV4-3	.	.	TRBJ1-3	TGCGCCAGCAGCCCAGGAAGCTCTGGAAACACCATATATTTT	CASSPGSSGNTIYF
16	TRBV9	.	TRBD2	TRBJ2-1	TGTGCCAGTAGCTCTCAAAGCGGGGGCAACTACAATGAGCAGTTCTTC	CASSSQSGGNYNEQFF
14	TRBV5-1	.	.	TRBJ2-7	TGCGCCAGCAATCATGATGGCTCTGCCTACGAGCAGTACTTC	CASNHDGSAYEQYF
18	TRBV19	.	.	TRBJ1-1	TGTGCCAGTAGTCGAACGCGGGCTGTGGGAGCGATGAACACTGAAGCTTTCTTT	CASSRTRAVGAMNTEAFF
15	TRBV7-2	.	TRBD1	TRBJ1-3	TGTGCCAGCAGCTTAGGGGGGACAGGGGCAAACACCATATATTTT	CASSLGGTGANTIYF
15	TRBV13	.	.	TRBJ1-4	TGTGCCAGCAGTTGGAGGGCAGGGAAGGAGGAAAAACTGTTTTTT	CASSWRAGKEEKLFF
16	TRBV5-1	.	TRBD2	TRBJ2-2	TGCGCCAGCCGCGGACTAGCGGGGGGCAACACCGGGGAGCTGTTTTTT	CASRGLAGGNTGELFF
14	TRBV7-9	.	TRBD1	TRBJ1-4	TGTGCCAGCAGCTTAGGACAGGGTAATGAAAAACTGTTTTTT	CASSLGQGNEKLFF
17	TRBV10-2	.	TRBD1	TRBJ1-5	TGCGCCAGCAGTGAGCTTTCGACAGGGGGGAGCAATCAGCCCCAGCATTTT	CASSELSTGGSNQPQHF